The T cell receptor (beta chain) under discussion was sequenced for a study of breast tumors, draining lymph nodes, adjacent tissues. Broader study findings: Compared with basal-like, luminal-like tumors shared significantly more repertoire with nontumor tissue. The data were judged consistent with most tumor T cells coming from lymph node and expanding in tumor. That most tumor T cells come from lymph nodes remained unproven. Tumor TCR diversity was below lymph nodes but above nontumor tissue.

This CDR3 has 10 residues. Germline CDR1 is SNHLY and CDR2 is FYNNEI. V lost 5 bases and J 14 bases, leaving 10 bases between the germline ends. Breast cancer patients provided tissue from their axillary draining lymph nodes. Via MiXCR, TCRdb re-called the multiplex PCR reads, giving one row per CDR3 protein. The sample yields around 190,000 distinct CDR3 sequences, about 30% seen once. Concerning this clonotype: Antigen: not known.

Input material: axillary lymph node tissue. The J gene is TRBJ1-5, the V gene TRBV2; no reliable D call. This sequence was found in a female donor with breast cancer. Some clones in this sample may be carry-over from other donors' samples. CDR3 sequence (DNA): TGTGCCAGCAGTCAGCATTACGAGCATTTT. Protein sequence: CASSQHYEHF.